Included here is one T cell receptor (beta chain) sequence, with context. Trimming removed 1 base from V and 3 bases from J; junction bases left unmatched: 8. The CDR3 length is 15 residues. Germline CDR1 is GTSNPN and CDR2 is SVGIG (reference sequence). These data belong to a study of blood T cells in healthy people across ages. For the second PCR, which ran for about 7 to 11 cycles, a sample-barcoded 5' primer and a J-beta primer mix were used. A template-switch adaptor with 12 random nucleotides tagged each cDNA molecule. TCRdb processed the 5' RACE reads anew with MiXCR; each CDR3 protein has one entry. The sample records some 800,000 distinct CDR3 sequences, approximately 44% being singletons. Total RNA amounts of at least 5 micrograms were extracted per sample.

This sequence was found in a man aged 55 to 69 in good health. The chain couples TRBV30 to TRBJ1-2, with 7 bases matching TRBD1. Material: blood. In DNA form, the CDR3 reads TGTGCCTGGAGTGGCCGGGACAGTACTTACTATGGCTACACCTTC. Amino acid sequence: CAWSGRDSTYYGYTF.